The T cell receptor (beta chain) described here comes from a study of metastatic and nonmetastatic thyroid tumors. As for the study in general: The comparison covered peripheral blood and tumor or nodule tissue in malignant and benign thyroid patients.

No treatment had been given to any patient before thyroid surgery. TCRdb re-called the PCR reads via MiXCR. The table records over 35,000 clones, around 17% of them present only once. CDR1 SGHVS and CDR2 FNYEAQ come from the germline V gene. This CDR3 comprises 15 residues. Trimming shortened V by 1 base and J by 6 bases, and 13 bases separated the two germline ends. Regarding the study as a whole: In blood and tumor, TCR beta diversity was reportedly significantly higher in malignant thyroid tumors than in benign nodules.

In its sample, this clone was seen many times. No antigen is known for it. This chain connects TRBV7-6 to TRBJ1-5, with D hard to call. The receptor's source is a female donor with papillary thyroid cancer or a benign thyroid nodule (not recorded which). Some clones in this sample may be carry-over from other donors' samples. The sequenced sample was tumor tissue. The CDR3, as DNA: TGTGCCAGCAGCTTAGATTCAGCCCGGGGTCAGCCCCAGCATTTT. As protein: CASSLDSARGQPQHF.